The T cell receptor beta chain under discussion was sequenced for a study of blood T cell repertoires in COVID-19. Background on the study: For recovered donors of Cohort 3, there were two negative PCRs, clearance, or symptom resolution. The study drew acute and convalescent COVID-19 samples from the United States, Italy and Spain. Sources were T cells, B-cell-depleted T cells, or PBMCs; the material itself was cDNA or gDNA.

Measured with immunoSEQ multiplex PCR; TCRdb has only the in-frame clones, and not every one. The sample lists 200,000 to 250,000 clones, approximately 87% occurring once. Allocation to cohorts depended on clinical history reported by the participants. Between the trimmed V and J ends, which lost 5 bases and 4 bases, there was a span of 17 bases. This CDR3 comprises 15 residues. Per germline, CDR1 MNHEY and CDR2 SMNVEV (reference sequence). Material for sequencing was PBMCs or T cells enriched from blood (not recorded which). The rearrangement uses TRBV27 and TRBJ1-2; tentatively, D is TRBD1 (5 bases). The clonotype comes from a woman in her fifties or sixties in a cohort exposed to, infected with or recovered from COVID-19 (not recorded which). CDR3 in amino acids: CASSPDSEALYGYTF. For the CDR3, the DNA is TGTGCCAGCAGTCCCGACAGCGAAGCACTCTATGGCTACACCTTC.